These 30 T cell receptor beta chains originate from one sample sequenced in a study of vaccination and CD4 T cells after COVID-19 (dated by TCRdb to about 2022). Which antigens these TCRs recognize remains unknown. This specimen's treatment or condition label, interpreted: 10-day PBMC culture with coronavirus spike peptide pools or control peptides (ViraFEST assay). Library preparation was by PCR. These reads were obtained on an Illumina iSeq 100. DNA from cultured CD4+ T cells underwent TCR sequencing with the Oncomine TCR Beta short-read assay at the Johns Hopkins FTIC core. Using fastp at Q25 and MiXCR, TCRdb reprocessed the public reads and kept productive beta chains. Each CDR3 protein appears once, grouped with its most common genes and DNA. The sample table records tens of thousands of distinct CDR3 sequences; 40% to 50% of these occur just once. About 20% of the sample comes from the top ten.

This material consisted of CD4+ T cells from blood, cultured in vitro, taken before SARS-CoV-2 vaccination. The receptors derive from a human donor who received a COVID-19 vaccine.

The CDR3 protein is CASSDGMQRHTEAFF. CDR3 in DNA: TGTGCCAGCAGTGATGGCATGCAAAGGCACACTGAAGCTTTCTTT. The chain carries TRBV2 and TRBJ1-1; D gene unclear. This CDR3 has 15 amino acids. Germline V gene data show CDR1 as SNHLY and CDR2 as FYNNEI. Trimming pared 3 bases from V and 3 bases from J, leaving 14 bases between.

The chain couples TRBV11-2 to TRBJ1-1; no definite D call. Germline lookup yields CDR1 SGHAT and CDR2 FQNNGV. There are 16 residues in the CDR3. V dropped 0 bases and J dropped 4 bases, with 15 bases sitting between them. The CDR3 DNA is TGTGCCAGCAGCTTAGAATTCGGCTCGGCCCTCACTGAAGCTTTCTTT. Protein product: CASSLEFGSALTEAFF.

The V call is TRBV24-1, the J call TRBJ2-5; 7 bases align to TRBD1. The CDR3 contains 14 residues. The J segment lost 5 bases and the V segment lost 7 bases, leaving 9 bases of the junction unmatched. Germline V CDR1 and CDR2: KGHDR, SFDVKD. CDR3 in DNA: TGTGCCACCAGGCCCGGACAGGACTGGGAGACCCAGTACTTC. The encoded protein is CATRPGQDWETQYF.

The rearrangement uses TRBV7-2 and TRBJ2-3; possibly TRBD1 for D (5 bases). The CDR3 sequence is 14 residues long. The germline V and J ends were trimmed by 5 bases and 5 bases, with 14 bases remaining between them. Germline V gene lookup returns CDR1 SGHTA and CDR2 FQGNSA. This CDR3 is CASSPRLGQDTQYF. The CDR3 DNA follows: TGTGCCAGCAGCCCGAGGCTGGGGCAAGATACGCAGTATTTT. The full variable domain, completed using reference TRBV7-2 and TRBJ2-3, is GAGVSQSPSNKVTEKGKDVELRCDPISGHTALYWYRQSLGQGLEFLIYFQGNSAPDKSGLPSDRFSAERTGGSVSTLTIQRTQQEDSAVYLCASSPRLGQDTQYFGPGTRLTVL.

The CDR3 region is CASSSTGARYEQYF. In DNA form, the CDR3 reads TGTGCCAGCAGTTCCACAGGGGCGAGATACGAGCAGTACTTC. V gene TRBV27 combines with J gene TRBJ2-7; 7 nucleotides match TRBD1. The CDR3 length is 14 residues. V lost 4 bases to trimming and J lost 4 bases; unmatched junction nucleotides: 7. Germline CDR1 and CDR2: MNHEY and SMNVEV (reference sequence).

This clonotype was seen a few times. This chain uses TRBV2 with TRBJ2-3, with a tentative D call TRBD2 (7 bases). From germline, CDR1 is SNHLY and CDR2 FYNNEI. This CDR3 region has 16 residues. The V and J ends lost 7 bases and 0 bases respectively, with 17 bases between them. The DNA for the CDR3 is TGTGCCAGCACCGATGGGAGGGGGGCCAGCACAGATACGCAGTATTTT. It translates to CASTDGRGASTDTQYF.

This clonotype was seen once. This chain links TRBV2 with TRBJ2-5; 12 positions match TRBD2. Germline values: CDR1 SNHLY, CDR2 FYNNEI. V lost 7 bases to trimming and J lost 1 base; unmatched junction nucleotides: 7. The CDR3 contains 16 residues. The chain's CDR3 is CASNGRLAGAQETQYF. CDR3 coding DNA: TGTGCCAGCAACGGTCGACTAGCGGGGGCCCAAGAGACCCAGTACTTC.

This chain uses TRBV29-1 with TRBJ1-2; D unresolved. V was shortened by 1 base and J by 8 bases, with 5 bases between the two germline ends. This CDR3 contains 10 residues. Germline CDR1 SQVTM, CDR2 ANQGSEA. In DNA, the CDR3 is TGCAGCGTTGAAGTTGGGGGCTACACCTTC. It yields the protein CSVEVGGYTF.

This clonotype has just a few counts. This chain connects TRBV14 to TRBJ2-3; D is unclear. The CDR3 totals 13 residues. CDR1 SGHDN and CDR2 FVKESK come from the germline V gene. V was cut by 0 bases and J by 5 bases, with 6 bases left in between. CDR3 loop: CASSQDPEDTQYF. In DNA, the CDR3 is TGTGCCAGCAGCCAAGATCCCGAAGATACGCAGTATTTT.

This rearrangement joins TRBV20-1 to TRBJ1-1, with D perhaps matching TRBD1 (6 bases). V dropped 3 bases and J dropped 5 bases, with 16 bases sitting between them. The CDR3 extends over 14 amino acids. CDR1 is DFQATT, CDR2 SNEGSKA, per germline (reference sequence). The CDR3 DNA follows: TGCAGTGCTAGGAGGGGGGAGGCAGGAACTGAAGCTTTCTTT. This translates into CSARRGEAGTEAFF.

This clonotype was found once. The chain uses TRBV12-5 and TRBJ1-1; D is perhaps TRBD1 (5 bases). The CDR3 contains 15 residues. Trimming cost V 1 base and J 3 bases, with 12 bases left between them. Germline values: CDR1 LGHNT, CDR2 FRNRAP. The CDR3 DNA sequence: TGTGCTAGTGGTTTGGAGGGTAAAGGGGACACTGAAGCTTTCTTT. It is translated as CASGLEGKGDTEAFF.

The chain employs TRBV6-1 and TRBJ2-5; D perhaps matches TRBD2 (5 bases). The length of the CDR3 is 16 residues. Trimming shortened V by 6 bases and J by 5 bases, and 22 bases separated the two germline ends. Germline V CDR1 and CDR2: MNHNS, SASEGT. CDR3 loop: CASRSPLGGRAETQYF. The CDR3 bases are TGTGCCAGCAGAAGCCCCCTAGGAGGCCGGGCGGAGACCCAGTACTTC.

This clonotype was seen a single time. The junction does not match germline at one end; this may be a read error. The chain couples TRBV11-3 to TRBJ2-7; weak D call: TRBD1 (5 bases). CDR3 length equals 10 residues. The germline CDR1 and CDR2 sequences are SGHNT and YENEEA. The CDR3 loop reads CDPPSFDSHF. CDR3 nucleotide sequence: TGTGACCCACCATCTTTCGACAGCCACTTC.

This clonotype was seen a few times. The chain combines TRBV20-1 with TRBJ1-3; D is unclear. Trimming removed 2 bases at V and 0 bases at J, with 8 bases between. The CDR3 spans 14 residues. Germline values: CDR1 DFQATT, CDR2 SNEGSKA (reference sequence). The DNA for the CDR3 is TGCAGTGCTAGACCGGTTCGCTCTGGAAACACCATATATTTT. Its translation: CSARPVRSGNTIYF.

This rearrangement joins TRBV19 to TRBJ2-2; no clear D gene. The V end lost 6 bases, the J end lost 5 bases, and 16 bases lay between the germline ends. The CDR3 sequence is 15 residues long. Germline assignment: CDR1 LNHDA and CDR2 SQIVND (reference sequence). CDR3 residues: CASRSSMGTTGELFF. CDR3 DNA sequence: TGTGCCAGTAGATCAAGTATGGGTACGACCGGGGAGCTGTTTTTT.

The chain couples TRBV4-2 to TRBJ2-3; 8 positions agree with TRBD2. In germline, CDR1 is LGHNA, CDR2 YNFKEQ. The CDR3 totals 15 residues. Germline trimming cut 4 bases from V and 1 base from J; bases unmatched to any gene: 4. The chain's CDR3 is CASSLGGAGTDTQYF. The CDR3 bases are TGTGCCAGCAGCCTCGGGGGGGCCGGCACAGATACGCAGTATTTT.

This clonotype has more than one count but fewer than ten. This chain connects TRBV19 to TRBJ1-5; a weak D match, TRBD1 (5 bases). The CDR3 sequence is 15 residues long. Germline V gene data show CDR1 as LNHDA and CDR2 as SQIVND (reference sequence). Trimming pared 3 bases from V and 7 bases from J, leaving 16 bases between. The CDR3 here is CASSISGPSSQPQHF. The CDR3 DNA follows: TGTGCCAGTAGTATTTCGGGACCCTCCAGCCAGCCCCAGCATTTT.

This rearrangement joins TRBV5-4 to TRBJ2-1, with a possible D match to TRBD2 (7 bases). The V and J ends lost 0 bases and 5 bases respectively, with 12 bases between them. Germline V gene lookup returns CDR1 SGHNT and CDR2 YYREEE (reference sequence). The CDR3 covers 15 residues. The CDR3 coding sequence is TGTGCCAGCAGCTTGGGACGGGGGGCCCACAATGAGCAGTTCTTC. It codes for CASSLGRGAHNEQFF. The full variable domain, in which reference TRBV5-4 and TRBJ2-1 provide the parts outside the CDR3, is ETGVTQSPTHLIKTRGQQVTLRCSSQSGHNTVSWYQQALGQGPQFIFQYYREEENGRGNFPPRFSGLQFPNYSSELNVNALELDDSALYLCASSLGRGAHNEQFFGPGTRLTVL.

This clonotype was seen a few times. V usage is TRBV4-1 and J usage is TRBJ2-3; D is ambiguous. Trimming removed 0 bases from V and 6 bases from J, with 10 bases in between. CDR3 size: 14 residues. Germline V gene lookup returns CDR1 MGHRA and CDR2 YSYEKL. The CDR3 sequence is CASSQDENRDTQYF. CDR3 nucleotide sequence: TGCGCCAGCAGCCAAGATGAAAACCGCGATACGCAGTATTTT.

The chain couples TRBV20-1 to TRBJ2-7; 8 bases fit TRBD1. The J segment lost 2 bases and the V segment lost 3 bases, leaving 12 bases of the junction unmatched. This CDR3 has 16 amino acids. In germline, CDR1 is DFQATT, CDR2 SNEGSKA (reference sequence). CDR3 sequence reads: CSARPGSATGAYEQYF. The CDR3 DNA reads as TGCAGTGCTAGGCCCGGATCCGCGACAGGGGCCTACGAGCAGTACTTC.

This clonotype turned up a few times. The chain couples TRBV30 to TRBJ1-2, with TRBD1 matching over 9 bases. This CDR3 is 14 amino acids long. Germline-derived CDR1 and CDR2 are GTSNPN and SVGIG (reference sequence). Germline trimming cut 2 bases from V and 1 base from J; bases unmatched to any gene: 2. The CDR3, as DNA: TGTGCCTGGAGTATGGGACAGGGTAACTATGGCTACACCTTC. It codes for CAWSMGQGNYGYTF.

The V gene is TRBV5-4, the J gene TRBJ1-2; tentative D call: TRBD1 (6 bases). CDR3 length equals 14 residues. CDR1 is SGHNT and CDR2 is YYREEE in the germline V gene (reference sequence). V lost 4 bases and J 0 bases, leaving 10 bases between the germline ends. CDR3 bases: TGTGCCAGCAGCCGGGACAAAGCTAACTATGGCTACACCTTC. It specifies CASSRDKANYGYTF.

The rearrangement links TRBV27 to TRBJ2-6, with D unclear. Trimming removed 5 bases from V and 4 bases from J, with 9 bases in between. Germline-derived CDR1 and CDR2 are MNHEY and SMNVEV (reference sequence). The CDR3 length is 14 residues. The CDR3 loop reads CASSPQLGANVLTF. The CDR3 DNA sequence: TGTGCCAGCAGTCCTCAGTTGGGGGCCAACGTCCTGACTTTC.

The gene calls are TRBV11-3 and TRBJ1-2; a possible D gene is TRBD1 (5 bases). The germline V gene has CDR1 SGHNT and CDR2 YENEEA. The length of the CDR3 is 13 residues. Trimming stripped 5 bases from V and 1 base from J, with 8 bases between. The CDR3 DNA sequence: TGTGCCAGCAGCCCGACAGTTAACTATGGCTACACCTTC. Amino acids: CASSPTVNYGYTF.

The DNA for the CDR3 is TGTGCCAGCAGTATCAGTCCGGGGGCCACTAATGAAAAACTGTTTTTT. Translated: CASSISPGATNEKLFF. V is TRBV27 and J is TRBJ1-4; tentatively, D is TRBD1 (6 bases). Germline V CDR1 and CDR2: MNHEY, SMNVEV (reference sequence). Trimming left V 5 bases short and J 2 bases short, with 15 bases between. This CDR3 spans 16 amino acids.

The DNA for the CDR3 is TGTGCCAGCAGTGAAATGGCCAGCATGAACACTGAAGCTTTCTTT. As protein: CASSEMASMNTEAFF. This rearrangement joins TRBV2 to TRBJ1-1; the D is unclear. Trimming stripped 2 bases from V and 0 bases from J, with 10 bases between. Germline CDR1 and CDR2: SNHLY and FYNNEI. The CDR3 runs to 15 residues.

The chain couples TRBV5-1 to TRBJ2-3; 9 bases fit TRBD2. Per the germline V gene, CDR1 is SGHRS and CDR2 is YFSETQ. After removal of 0 bases from V and 3 bases from J, the junction contained 5 bases not matched to a gene. This CDR3 has 16 amino acids. The DNA of the CDR3 is TGCGCCAGCAGCTTGGATGGTAGCGGGGGAACAGATACGCAGTATTTT. This translates into CASSLDGSGGTDTQYF.

This chain joins TRBV6-1 and TRBJ2-7, with TRBD2 as a possible D gene (7 bases). The germline CDR1 and CDR2 sequences are MNHNS and SASEGT. CDR3 size: 14 residues. The ends were cut back, 6 bases at V and 0 bases at J, with 12 bases in the middle. CDR3 loop: CASRAGANSYEQYF. DNA for the CDR3: TGTGCCAGCAGGGCGGGGGCCAACTCCTACGAGCAGTACTTC.

The rearrangement uses TRBV24-1 and TRBJ2-1; TRBD2 matches 15 bases. The CDR3 sequence is 16 residues long. Germline CDR1 and CDR2: KGHDR and SFDVKD. Losses at the gene ends were 2 bases for V and 9 bases for J; bases not matched to a gene: 4. The CDR3 is CATSDSGLAGGSEQFF. CDR3 nucleotides: TGTGCCACCAGTGATTCGGGACTAGCGGGGGGTAGTGAGCAGTTCTTC.

The chain employs TRBV24-1 and TRBJ1-2; 10 nucleotides align to TRBD1. V lost 5 bases and J lost 8; bases outside the gene matches: 13. Germline lookup yields CDR1 KGHDR and CDR2 SFDVKD. The CDR3 has 16 residues. DNA for the CDR3: TGTGCCACCAGTGGCGAAACGTGGGGGACAGGGGACGGCTACACCTTC. Protein: CATSGETWGTGDGYTF.